The rows below give T cell receptor beta chains drawn from one sample of a study of STAT3 mutations in large granular lymphocyte leukemia. The repertoire was sequenced with immunoSEQ multiplex PCR; TCRdb's copy has only in-frame clones and lacks some. The sample holds roughly 38,000 clones, roughly 90% seen once. The sample taken for sequencing was PBMCs. The source of these receptors is a human donor with T large granular lymphocyte leukemia. Some clones in this sample may be carry-over from other donors' samples. Both conserved end residues are part of each CDR3. Each record gives: D gene, CDR3 length, clone size, J gene, V gene, CDR3 protein, CDR3 DNA. The D gene is left open where the match is weak. The size of a clone is reported for some rows only, either as once, few or many, or as a class for expanded clones.

>-|14|once|TRBJ2-2|TRBV10-3
CAITKGSSTGELFF
TGTGCCATCACAAAGGGGTCGTCCACCGGGGAGCTGTTTTTT
>-|14|-|TRBJ1-5|TRBV19
CASTLGGEGQPQHF
TGTGCCAGTACCCTCGGGGGGGAGGGTCAGCCCCAGCATTTT
>-|16|-|TRBJ1-6|TRBV19
CASSQRDGLGNSPLHF
TGTGCCAGTAGTCAACGGGACGGTTTAGGGAATTCACCCCTCCACTTT
>-|14|-|TRBJ2-1|TRBV5-1
CASSLTPGNNEQFF
TGCGCCAGCAGCTTAACGCCCGGGAACAATGAGCAGTTCTTC
>TRBD1|14|-|TRBJ1-6|TRBV7-2
CASSLRTGPSPLHF
TGTGCCAGCAGCTTGAGGACAGGGCCTTCACCCCTCCACTTT
>-|15|once|TRBJ2-4|TRBV18
CASSPQGTGSNIQYF
TGTGCCAGCTCACCACAGGGGACGGGATCAAACATTCAGTACTTC
>-|13|-|TRBJ1-2|TRBV18
CASSPGQYYGYTF
TGTGCCAGCTCACCAGGCCAGTACTATGGCTACACCTTC
>-|12|-|TRBJ1-5|TRBV10-3
CAIRDSNQPQHF
TGTGCCATCAGGGACAGCAATCAGCCCCAGCATTTT
>-|12|-|TRBJ1-4|TRBV7-9
CASSSTSEKLFF
TGTGCCAGCAGCTCTACAAGCGAAAAACTGTTTTTT
>TRBD1|18|-|TRBJ2-7|TRBV13
CASSLFARPGQTSYEQYF
TGTGCCAGCAGCTTGTTCGCCCGACCGGGACAGACCTCCTACGAGCAGTACTTC
>TRBD1|14|-|TRBJ1-2|TRBV27
CASSRDRAFYGYTF
TGTGCCAGCAGCCGAGACAGGGCCTTTTATGGCTACACCTTC
>TRBD1|15|-|TRBJ1-2|TRBV11-2
CASSGRDSNNYGYTF
TGTGCCAGCAGTGGTCGGGACAGCAATAACTATGGCTACACCTTC
>-|15|-|TRBJ1-5|TRBV28
CASNLRGIYNQPQHF
TGTGCCAGCAACCTAAGGGGGATCTACAATCAGCCCCAGCATTTT
>-|13|few|TRBJ1-6|TRBV7-9
CASSLAPGSPLHF
TGTGCCAGCAGCTTAGCGCCAGGTTCACCCCTCCACTTT
>-|15|-|TRBJ1-5|TRBV18
CASSPPGIGNQPQHF
TGTGCCAGCTCACCACCCGGGATCGGCAATCAGCCCCAGCATTTT
>TRBD1|14|-|TRBJ1-5|TRBV28
CASTYGTGNQPQHF
TGTGCCAGCACTTACGGGACAGGGAATCAGCCCCAGCATTTT
>-|13|-|TRBJ2-5|TRBV7-2
CASSLFGVETQYF
TGTGCCAGCAGCTTATTCGGGGTGGAGACCCAGTACTTC
>-|14|-|TRBJ1-2|TRBV7-9
CASSLEVPGVSYTF
TGTGCCAGCAGCTTAGAAGTCCCAGGAGTAAGCTACACCTTC
>-|16|-|TRBJ2-2|TRBV12-2
CASRLGGLAGAGELFF
TGTGCAAGTCGCTTGGGGGGACTAGCGGGGGCCGGGGAGCTGTTTTTT
>-|15|-|TRBJ1-4|TRBV5-1
CASSLEGRWIEKLFF
TGCGCCAGCAGCTTGGAAGGACGGTGGATTGAAAAACTGTTTTTT
>TRBD1|14|-|TRBJ1-2|TRBV5-4
CASSPDQGEDGYTF
TGTGCCAGCAGCCCAGACCAGGGGGAAGATGGCTACACCTTC
>TRBD2|18|once|TRBJ2-3|TRBV29-1
CSAETSGGPSSSTDTQYF
TGCAGCGCAGAAACTAGCGGGGGGCCTTCTTCTAGCACAGATACGCAGTATTTT
>-|17|-|TRBJ1-3|TRBV5-6
CASSLRTLGVSGNTIYF
TGTGCCAGCAGCTTGAGGACGCTTGGTGTATCTGGAAACACCATATATTTT
>-|14|-|TRBJ2-4|TRBV5-4
CASSPGQAKNIQYF
TGTGCCAGCAGCCCTGGACAGGCCAAAAACATTCAGTACTTC
>-|13|-|TRBJ1-1|TRBV7-9
CASSLVPGLEAFF
TGTGCCAGCAGCTTAGTACCAGGGCTTGAAGCTTTCTTT
>-|15|-|TRBJ2-7|TRBV18
CASSPPGAGREEQYF
TGTGCCAGCTCACCTCCAGGGGCGGGTCGAGAGGAGCAGTACTTC
>TRBD2|14|-|TRBJ2-7|TRBV10-1
CASSGGGSSYEQYF
TGCGCCAGCAGTGGCGGGGGAAGCTCCTACGAGCAGTACTTC
>-|11|once|TRBJ1-2|TRBV28
CASGGRGGYTF
TGTGCCAGCGGGGGGAGGGGTGGCTACACCTTC
>TRBD1|17|-|TRBJ1-5|TRBV7-2
CASSLESGTGSSQPQHF
TGTGCCAGCAGCCTAGAATCCGGGACAGGGTCGAGTCAGCCCCAGCATTTT
>-|13|-|TRBJ1-1|TRBV27
CASRTGPHLAPFF
TGTGCCAGCAGAACGGGGCCTCATCTAGCCCCTTTCTTT
>-|16|-|TRBJ1-2|TRBV2
CATPGGKFPQNYGYTF
TGTGCCACCCCCGGAGGTAAATTCCCTCAGAACTATGGCTACACCTTC
>-|14|-|TRBJ1-6|TRBV6-5
CASLGTRGSSPLHF
TGTGCCAGCCTCGGAACTAGGGGGAGTTCACCCCTCCACTTT
>-|15|-|TRBJ2-6|TRBV5-4
CASSPGAPGPNVLTF
TGTGCCAGCAGCCCCGGGGCACCCGGTCCCAACGTCCTGACTTTC
>-|13|-|TRBJ1-1|TRBV30
CASKKQGNTEAFF
TGTGCCTCCAAAAAACAGGGGAACACTGAAGCTTTCTTT
>-|13|few|TRBJ2-1|TRBV28
CASSLSNISPEFF
TGTGCCAGCAGTTTATCAAACATCAGCCCCGAGTTCTTC
>TRBD1|13|-|TRBJ2-4|TRBV18
CASSARGQGVEYF
TGTGCCAGCTCAGCGCGCGGACAGGGGGTTGAGTACTTC
>TRBD1|15|-|TRBJ2-7|TRBV9
CASSGDRGGGNEQYF
TGTGCCAGCAGCGGGGACAGGGGAGGAGGAAACGAGCAGTACTTC
>-|13|-|TRBJ2-3|TRBV28
CASSLLLGGTQYF
TGTGCCAGCAGTTTACTCCTGGGGGGTACGCAGTATTTT
>TRBD1|16|-|TRBJ2-3|TRBV7-2
CASSLVQGAFTDTQYF
TGTGCCAGCAGCTTAGTACAGGGGGCGTTCACAGATACGCAGTATTTT
>-|15|-|TRBJ1-6|TRBV5-1
CASSLNLSGNSPLHF
TGCGCCAGCAGCTTGAATCTTAGCGGGAATTCACCCCTCCACTTT
>-|12|few|TRBJ2-7|TRBV30
CAWSLGTYEQYF
TGTGCCTGGTCCCTCGGTACCTACGAGCAGTACTTC
>-|14|-|TRBJ1-2|TRBV4-1
CASSLDAANYGYTF
TGCGCCAGCAGCTTAGACGCAGCTAACTATGGCTACACCTTC
>TRBD1|15|-|TRBJ1-4|TRBV6-1
CASSEGDRDSEKLFF
TGTGCCAGCAGTGAGGGGGACAGGGACAGTGAAAAACTGTTTTTT
>-|16|-|TRBJ1-6|TRBV7-2
CASSLAHSALNSPLHF
TGTGCCAGCAGCTTAGCGCACTCGGCGCTTAATTCACCCCTCCACTTT
>-|16|-|TRBJ1-1|TRBV6-6
CASSYWGGGVPTEAFF
TGTGCCAGCAGTTACTGGGGCGGGGGCGTCCCCACTGAAGCTTTCTTT
>TRBD1|15|-|TRBJ2-2|TRBV6-5
CASSNGQGGGGELFF
TGTGCCAGCAGTAACGGACAGGGAGGAGGCGGGGAGCTGTTTTTT
>-|12|-|TRBJ2-5|TRBV28
CASSSDQETQYF
TGTGCCAGCAGTTCAGACCAAGAGACCCAGTACTTC
>TRBD2|16|-|TRBJ2-7|TRBV2
CASSEAFGTSGVEQYF
TGTGCCAGCAGTGAAGCATTCGGCACTAGCGGGGTCGAGCAGTACTTC
>-|14|-|TRBJ1-5|TRBV7-2
CASSQTGRNQPQHF
TGTGCCAGCAGCCAGACAGGTAGAAATCAGCCCCAGCATTTT
>TRBD1|17|-|TRBJ1-4|TRBV4-1
CASSQDNPGQRNEKLFF
TGCGCCAGCAGCCAAGATAACCCGGGACAGCGTAATGAAAAACTGTTTTTT
>-|14|-|TRBJ1-5|TRBV6-5
CASSSGGRNQPQHF
TGTGCCAGCAGTAGTGGAGGACGCAATCAGCCCCAGCATTTT
>-|15|-|TRBJ2-2|TRBV7-9
CANTRDKTNTGELFF
TGTGCCAACACCCGGGACAAGACGAACACCGGGGAGCTGTTTTTT
>TRBD2|15|-|TRBJ2-3|TRBV10-3
CAIRQLAGETDTQYF
TGTGCCATCAGGCAACTAGCGGGGGAAACAGATACGCAGTATTTT
>-|17|-|TRBJ2-1|TRBV5-1
CASSLMDATSSYNEQFF
TGCGCCAGCAGCTTAATGGACGCCACAAGTTCCTACAATGAGCAGTTCTTC
>TRBD1|15|-|TRBJ2-2|TRBV5-3
CARSGDRESTGELFF
TGTGCCAGAAGCGGAGACAGGGAGAGCACCGGGGAGCTGTTTTTT
>-|16|-|TRBJ2-2|TRBV4-1
CASSQADIANTGELFF
TGCGCCAGCAGCCAAGCGGACATCGCGAACACCGGGGAGCTGTTTTTT
>-|16|-|TRBJ2-3|TRBV4-3
CASSQDGGLVTDTQYF
TGCGCCAGCAGCCAAGACGGGGGCCTCGTCACAGATACGCAGTATTTT
>-|15|-|TRBJ1-2|TRBV29-1
CSVSHPSRPSYGYTF
TGCAGCGTTTCACACCCTTCTAGGCCATCCTATGGCTACACCTTC
>TRBD2|16|-|TRBJ2-2|TRBV28
CASSGSGTENTGELFF
TGTGCCAGCAGTGGAAGCGGGACGGAGAACACCGGGGAGCTGTTTTTT